This T cell receptor beta chain came from a study of OX40 agonist ivuxolimab in advanced cancers. Study information: Males comprised about 78% of the group, whose mean age was approximately 61 years (range about 20 to 79).

Blood draws occurred at baseline, cycle 4 day 1, and cycle 7 day 1. Remarks on this clone: Its cognate antigen is unknown.

The length of the CDR3 is 14 residues. Germline loops: CDR1 SGDLS, CDR2 YYNGEE. Trimming took 0 bases from V and 3 from J, leaving 9 bases between them. The data were produced by immunoSEQ multiplex PCR, yet TCRdb's version contains in-frame clones alone and is incomplete. The sample records some 80,000 clones, 80% to 95% being singletons. General study results and limits: More expanded clones were seen, on average, in CD8+ T cells than in CD4+. Specificity for antigen went undetermined in the expanded peripheral T cells.

The V and J genes are TRBV9 and TRBJ1-1; no clear D gene. This TCR was sampled from an adult with an advanced solid tumor such as melanoma, head and neck, liver or kidney cancer. Sequenced here: CD4+ or CD8+ T cells sorted from blood, sampled in a trial of the OX40 agonist ivuxolimab. The CDR3 DNA follows: TGTGCCAGCAGCGTAGTGGCAGCTGACACTGAAGCTTTCTTT. This sequence encodes CASSVVAADTEAFF.